This entry lists 24 T cell receptor beta chains sequenced from one sample in a study of response to subunit inactivated influenza vaccine. One entry per CDR3 protein, called by TCRdb with MiXCR from the RT-PCR reads. Of a few hundred thousand distinct CDR3 sequences detected, around 7.7% appear once; the ten largest clones hold roughly 13%. The source material was PBMCs from blood, sampled around 25 months after vaccination. All receptors come from a man aged 50 to 75 who received an inactivated influenza vaccine.

This sequence joins TRBV6-2 or TRBV6-3 and TRBJ2-3; TRBD2 aligns across 9 bases. Trimming took 3 bases from V and 3 from J; bases not matched to a gene: 7. This CDR3 has 16 residues. Germline CDR1 reads MNHEY; CDR2 reads SVGEGT. CDR3 DNA sequence: TGTGCCAGCAGTTATTTTGGGACTAGCACGACAGATACGCAGTATTTT. Protein: CASSYFGTSTTDTQYF.

This clonotype has a handful of counts. This chain links TRBV5-6 with TRBJ2-5; no definite D call. The CDR3 loop spans 14 amino acids. V was cut by 1 base and J by 1 base, with 8 bases left in between. Germline CDR1 reads SGHDT; CDR2 reads YYEEEE. The CDR3 DNA sequence: TGTGCCAGCAGCTTGCAGGCCAGCCAAGAGACCCAGTACTTC. The encoded protein is CASSLQASQETQYF.

V usage is TRBV28 and J usage is TRBJ1-6; 11 nucleotides align to TRBD1. CDR3 size: 17 residues. Germline V gene data show CDR1 as MDHEN and CDR2 as SYDVKM. The ends lost 6 bases at V and 8 bases at J; junction bases unmatched: 12. CDR3 in DNA: TGTGCCAGCAGGATACCGGGACAGGGGGTGAGGGATTCACCCCTCCACTTT. It specifies CASRIPGQGVRDSPLHF.

The rearrangement links TRBV7-9 to TRBJ2-1; 8 bases align to TRBD2. The germline V gene has CDR1 SEHNR and CDR2 FQNEAQ (reference sequence). CDR3 length equals 17 residues. V lost 1 base, J lost 2 bases, and 7 bases stayed unmatched. The CDR3 is CASSLEPAGGTYNEQFF. The CDR3 region has the DNA TGTGCCAGCAGCTTAGAACCGGCGGGGGGCACCTACAATGAGCAGTTCTTC.

V and J are TRBV4-1 and TRBJ1-3, with 9 bases identical to TRBD1. There are 19 residues in the CDR3. Germline CDR1 reads MGHRA; CDR2 reads YSYEKL. The trim removed 4 bases at V and 0 bases at J, leaving 13 bases unmatched. CDR3 DNA sequence: TGCGCCAGCAGCCCCTACACGGGGACAGGGATAGGCTCTGGAAACACCATATATTTT. It translates to CASSPYTGTGIGSGNTIYF.

The genes are TRBV7-9 and TRBJ2-6; D remains ambiguous. Germline V CDR1 and CDR2: SEHNR, FQNEAQ (reference sequence). Between the trimmed V and J ends, which lost 1 base and 3 bases, there was a span of 7 bases. The CDR3 is made up of 15 amino acids. CDR3 in DNA: TGTGCCAGCAGCTTAGTGACACTTGGGGCCAACGTCCTGACTTTC. Its translation is CASSLVTLGANVLTF.

In this sample, this clonotype turned up a few times. The V gene is TRBV6-1, the J gene TRBJ2-3, with D perhaps TRBD2 (6 bases). With 8 bases removed from V and 8 bases from J, the gap between germline ends came to 11 bases. Germline V gene data show CDR1 as MNHNS and CDR2 as SASEGT. CDR3 size: 11 residues. CDR3 in amino acids: CASGDLGTQYF. As DNA, the CDR3 is TGTGCCAGCGGGGACTTGGGTACGCAGTATTTT.

This clonotype appeared a few times. The chain has TRBV20-1 and TRBJ2-7, with TRBD1 as a possible D gene (5 bases). Trimming shortened V by 0 bases and J by 9 bases, and 12 bases separated the two germline ends. Germline loops: CDR1 DFQATT, CDR2 SNEGSKA (reference sequence). The CDR3 loop spans 12 amino acids. DNA for the CDR3: TGCAGTGCTAGAGAGTATGAAAGGGGGCAGTACTTC. This sequence encodes CSAREYERGQYF.

This clonotype was counted between two and nine times. The chain links TRBV18 to TRBJ2-5, with 8 bases fitting TRBD1. The CDR3 is 15 amino acids. The V segment lost 2 bases and the J segment 4 bases; nucleotides outside the gene matches: 6. Per germline, CDR1 KGHSH and CDR2 LQKENI. The CDR3 loop is CASSPDAGGPETQYF. In DNA form, the CDR3 reads TGTGCCAGCTCACCAGACGCAGGGGGCCCAGAGACCCAGTACTTC. Combining the CDR3 with reference TRBV18 and TRBJ2-5 gives the whole variable domain NAGVMQNPRHLVRRRGQEARLRCSPMKGHSHVYWYRQLPEEGLKFMVYLQKENIIDESGMPKERFSAEFPKEGPSILRIQQVVRGDSAAYFCASSPDAGGPETQYFGPGTRLLVL.

This clonotype was observed a few times. The chain uses TRBV4-2 and TRBJ1-2, with D tentatively TRBD1 (6 bases). Germline V gene sequence: CDR1 LGHNA, CDR2 YNFKEQ. The CDR3 sequence is 16 residues long. The ends were cut back, 3 bases at V and 0 bases at J, with 14 bases in the middle. The CDR3 sequence: CASSHSYRTANYGYTF. The DNA for the CDR3 is TGTGCCAGCAGCCATTCTTATAGGACAGCTAACTATGGCTACACCTTC.

This chain uses TRBV27 with TRBJ2-7; D possibly corresponds to TRBD2 (7 bases). Germline-derived CDR1 and CDR2 are MNHEY and SMNVEV (reference sequence). The V end was cut by 5 bases, the J end by 6 bases, with 20 bases between. The CDR3 sequence is 15 residues long. Here the CDR3 reads CASSPRGAANGEQYF. Written as DNA, the CDR3 is TGTGCCAGCAGTCCCCGGGGGGCAGCCAACGGCGAGCAGTACTTC.

This clonotype has just a few counts. The chain links TRBV6-1 to TRBJ1-1; no reliable D call. The ends were cut back, 7 bases at V and 3 bases at J, with 12 bases in the middle. Germline V gene lookup returns CDR1 MNHNS and CDR2 SASEGT. There are 13 residues in the CDR3. The CDR3 protein is CASTPRADTEAFF. The CDR3 bases are TGTGCCAGCACCCCTAGGGCGGACACTGAAGCTTTCTTT.

There are many counts of this clonotype. V gene TRBV20-1 combines with J gene TRBJ2-3; D is possibly TRBD2 (5 bases). The CDR3 contains 16 residues. The germline CDR1 and CDR2 sequences are DFQATT and SNEGSKA (reference sequence). V was cut by 0 bases and J by 1 base, with 14 bases left in between. The CDR3 DNA reads as TGCAGTGCTAGAGATCTAGGCGAGGGAGGCACAGATACGCAGTATTTT. Protein: CSARDLGEGGTDTQYF.

This clonotype was found a few times. The chain uses TRBV24-1 and TRBJ2-2; D is undetermined. The CDR3 is 15 amino acids. Looked up from germline, CDR1 is KGHDR and CDR2 is SFDVKD. With 5 bases removed from V and 5 bases from J, the gap between germline ends came to 14 bases. CDR3 amino acids: CATSANRPFTGELFF. Here the CDR3 DNA reads TGTGCCACCAGTGCCAACCGGCCTTTTACCGGGGAGCTGTTTTTT.

This clonotype was seen ten or more times. This sequence joins TRBV10-3 and TRBJ1-1; the D gene is possibly TRBD1 (5 bases). The CDR3 covers 15 residues. V lost 0 bases, J lost 1 base, and 9 bases lay in between. Germline V lookup: CDR1 ENHRY, CDR2 SYGVKD. CDR3 protein: CAISESKGTNTEAFF. The CDR3 DNA reads as TGTGCCATCAGTGAGTCGAAGGGGACGAACACTGAAGCTTTCTTT.

This clonotype has ten or more counts. This chain uses TRBV20-1 with TRBJ2-1; 10 bases fit TRBD2. Trimming took 4 bases from V and 7 from J; bases not matched to a gene: 4. Per germline, CDR1 DFQATT and CDR2 SNEGSKA (reference sequence). This CDR3 contains 13 residues. The CDR3 region is CSATSGGLNEQFF. The CDR3 DNA reads as TGCAGTGCTACTAGCGGGGGCTTGAATGAGCAGTTCTTC.

V and J are TRBV6-2 or TRBV6-3 and TRBJ2-2, with D possibly being TRBD1 (6 bases). Germline CDR1 MNHEY, CDR2 SVGEGT. The CDR3 covers 15 residues. The V and J ends lost 7 bases and 4 bases respectively, with 16 bases between them. CDR3 DNA sequence: TGTGCCAGCAACAGGGACGGCGCGTTCACCGGGGAGCTGTTTTTT. Encoded protein: CASNRDGAFTGELFF.

The rearrangement uses TRBV24-1 and TRBJ2-3; D may be TRBD2 (5 bases). This CDR3 region has 16 residues. Trimming cost V 3 bases and J 1 base, with 13 bases left between them. Germline values: CDR1 KGHDR, CDR2 SFDVKD. CDR3 protein: CATSDPVAWGTDTQYF. CDR3 bases: TGTGCCACCAGTGATCCAGTAGCGTGGGGCACAGATACGCAGTATTTT.

V usage is TRBV15 and J usage is TRBJ2-2, with D hard to call. The length of the CDR3 is 13 residues. CDR1 is LNHNV, CDR2 YYDKDF, per germline (reference sequence). Between the trimmed V and J ends, which lost 9 bases and 4 bases, there was a span of 12 bases. The DNA of the CDR3 is TGTGCCACTCAGCTTCTAGGCACCGGGGAGCTGTTTTTT. This codes for CATQLLGTGELFF.

This clonotype was seen a handful of times. The J gene is TRBJ1-1, the V gene TRBV4-3; a possible D gene is TRBD1 (5 bases). In germline, CDR1 is LGHNA, CDR2 YSLEER. V lost 1 base and J 1 base, leaving 16 bases between the germline ends. CDR3 length: 17 residues. In DNA form, the CDR3 reads TGCGCCAGCAGCCAAGCCGTGGTATGGCAGGGGAACACTGAAGCTTTCTTT. It is translated as CASSQAVVWQGNTEAFF.

The chain employs TRBV6-1 and TRBJ1-6; a weak D match, TRBD1 (5 bases). CDR1 and CDR2 (germline): MNHNS, SASEGT. V shed 6 bases and J shed 6 bases, with 15 bases lying between them. The CDR3 extends over 15 amino acids. CDR3 amino acids: CASSLMGEINSPLHF. The CDR3 nucleotides are TGTGCCAGCAGCCTTATGGGGGAAATTAATTCACCCCTCCACTTT.

The rearrangement links TRBV7-2 to TRBJ1-1, with 8 bases lining up with TRBD1. The CDR3 covers 15 residues. V was clipped by 6 bases and J by 0 bases; unmatched bases: 6. CDR1 and CDR2 from the germline V gene are SGHTA and FQGNSA. CDR3 nucleotide sequence: TGTGCCAGCAGGGCAGGGGGCCGGGTGAACACTGAAGCTTTCTTT. It translates to CASRAGGRVNTEAFF.

This clonotype was picked up many times. The genes are TRBV3-1 and TRBJ2-7; 7 nucleotides align to TRBD2. Germline CDR1 LGHDT, CDR2 YNNKEL (reference sequence). V dropped 1 base and J dropped 2; count of bases not matched to a gene: 11. CDR3 length equals 17 residues. The CDR3 region is CASSQVMWAGDAYEQYF. As DNA, the CDR3 is TGTGCCAGCAGCCAAGTTATGTGGGCGGGGGACGCCTACGAGCAGTACTTC.

This clonotype was detected ten times or more. The chain couples TRBV4-1 to TRBJ2-5, with 9 bases aligning to TRBD1. The germline CDR1 and CDR2 sequences are MGHRA and YSYEKL. This CDR3 region has 16 residues. J lost 2 bases, V lost 1 base, and 5 bases had no gene match. The DNA of the CDR3 is TGCGCCAGCAGCCAAGTGGGGGACAGGGCACAAGAGACCCAGTACTTC. Its translation: CASSQVGDRAQETQYF.